A single sample is the source of the 18 T cell receptor beta chains below, sequenced in a study of Ad26.COV2.S vaccination and SARS-CoV-2 variants (dated by TCRdb to about 2021). The library was produced with the immunoSEQ multiplex PCR assay. Imported from immuneACCESS, the table was reduced by TCRdb to in-frame sequences with V and J called. These copies leave out some clones; in studies compared against another copy, an unresolved V gene accounts for under half, and the cause of the remainder is not known. This sample gives around 140,000 clones in total; 86% of them show up just once. The ten top clones hold 5% of the sample. The time point tag for this specimen amounts to: individuals recovered from natural SARS-CoV-2 infection. Sequenced here: peripheral blood, sampled after recovery from COVID-19. The source is a human donor who had recovered from COVID-19.

The chain links TRBV4-3 to TRBJ1-6; D is unclear. This CDR3 comprises 12 residues. Trimming cost V 6 bases and J 14 bases, with 14 bases left between them. CDR1 is LGHNA and CDR2 is YSLEER in the germline V gene. DNA for the CDR3: TGCGCCAGCAGTTACCTAAGGGAGGCCCTCCACTTT. Protein sequence: CASSYLREALHF.

This clone was observed a few times. The gene calls are TRBV7-9 and TRBJ1-6; D uncertain. The length of the CDR3 is 15 residues. V lost 1 base to trimming and J lost 7 bases, with 11 bases between them. The germline gives CDR1 SEHNR, CDR2 FQNEAQ (reference sequence). The CDR3: CASSLVFSQNSPLHF. In DNA, the CDR3 is TGTGCCAGCAGCTTAGTGTTCAGTCAGAATTCACCCCTCCACTTT.

The chain employs TRBV27 and TRBJ2-2; D remains unclear. The CDR3 loop spans 14 amino acids. The germline V and J ends were trimmed by 3 bases and 0 bases, with 5 bases remaining between them. Germline V lookup: CDR1 MNHEY, CDR2 SMNVEV (reference sequence). CDR3 sequence (DNA): TGTGCCAGCAGTTTTGCTACGAACACCGGGGAGCTGTTTTTT. This gives the protein CASSFATNTGELFF.

The chain links TRBV7-8 to TRBJ2-5; D uncertain. The CDR3 has 12 amino acids. V lost 7 bases, J lost 6 bases, and 12 bases lay in between. CDR1 and CDR2 (germline): SGHVS, FQNEAQ. CDR3 region: CASTMVGQTQYF. The CDR3 bases are TGTGCCAGCACCATGGTAGGGCAGACCCAGTACTTC.

The V gene is TRBV19, the J gene TRBJ1-5, with unresolved D. This CDR3 spans 12 amino acids. Trimming removed 2 bases from V and 6 bases from J, with 5 bases in between. Germline V lookup: CDR1 LNHDA, CDR2 SQIVND (reference sequence). The CDR3 here is CASSIWGQPQHF. CDR3 DNA sequence: TGTGCCAGTAGTATATGGGGTCAGCCCCAGCATTTT.

This clone occurred a few times. This chain uses TRBV30 with TRBJ2-7, with D perhaps matching TRBD1 (5 bases). The ends were cut back, 4 bases at V and 3 bases at J, with 13 bases in the middle. The CDR3 spans 13 residues. The germline V gene has CDR1 GTSNPN and CDR2 SVGIG (reference sequence). The CDR3 bases are TGTGCCTGGACACTTCAGGGCTTCTACGAGCAGTACTTC. This translates into CAWTLQGFYEQYF.

J is TRBJ2-5 and V is TRBV7-2; no firm D call. Trimming cost V 6 bases and J 4 bases, with 15 bases left between them. This CDR3 contains 14 residues. Looked up from germline, CDR1 is SGHTA and CDR2 is FQGNSA. CDR3 residues: CASSIPNLPETQYF. The CDR3 bases are TGTGCCAGCAGTATCCCGAACCTCCCAGAGACCCAGTACTTC.

This clone was counted a single time. The J gene is TRBJ2-5, the V gene TRBV15; 10 nucleotides align to TRBD1. Germline CDR1 and CDR2: LNHNV and YYDKDF (reference sequence). CDR3 length: 14 residues. Trimming took 4 bases from V and 3 from J; bases not matched to a gene: 2. This chain's CDR3 is CATSIGTGEETQYF. As DNA, the CDR3 is TGTGCCACCAGCATCGGGACAGGGGAAGAGACCCAGTACTTC.

This chain connects TRBV5-5 to TRBJ1-5, with D perhaps TRBD1 (5 bases). Trimming removed 1 base at V and 6 bases at J, with 11 bases between. The CDR3 sequence is 14 residues long. Germline V gene sequence: CDR1 SGHKS, CDR2 YYEKEE (reference sequence). The CDR3 bases are TGTGCCAGCAGCTTGTGGGGGACTGGTCAGCCCCAGCATTTT. Its protein is CASSLWGTGQPQHF.

This rearrangement joins TRBV27 to TRBJ1-5; 9 bases are shared with TRBD1. CDR3 length equals 17 residues. The V and J ends lost 2 bases and 0 bases, in that order; junction bases with no gene match: 5. The V gene's germline CDR1 is MNHEY and CDR2 SMNVEV (reference sequence). In DNA, the CDR3 is TGTGCCAGCAGTTTAACAGGACAGGGGTATAGCAATCAGCCCCAGCATTTT. It codes for CASSLTGQGYSNQPQHF.

The rearrangement joins TRBV7-2 to TRBJ1-2, with D tentatively TRBD1 (6 bases). Deletions cut 5 bases from V and 5 bases from J, with 21 bases between. In germline, CDR1 is SGHTA, CDR2 FQGNSA. The CDR3 covers 16 residues. Here the CDR3 DNA reads TGTGCCAGCAGCCCCCCTTCGGGGGCGCGAGTTTATGGCTACACCTTC. Encoded protein: CASSPPSGARVYGYTF. The whole variable domain, filled in from reference TRBV7-2 and TRBJ1-2, reads GAGVSQSPSNKVTEKGKDVELRCDPISGHTALYWYRQSLGQGLEFLIYFQGNSAPDKSGLPSDRFSAERTGGSVSTLTIQRTQQEDSAVYLCASSPPSGARVYGYTFGSGTRLTVV.

The chain uses TRBV6-2 or TRBV6-3 and TRBJ1-6; 9 nucleotides line up with TRBD1. The germline gives CDR1 MNHEY, CDR2 SVGEGT. The J segment lost 7 bases and the V segment lost 6 bases, leaving 4 bases of the junction unmatched. The CDR3 has 14 residues. The CDR3 loop is CASSRGTGNSPLHF. CDR3 DNA: TGTGCCAGCAGCCGAGGGACAGGGAATTCACCCCTCCACTTT.

V and J are TRBV14 and TRBJ2-7; no clear D. Trimming stripped 3 bases from V and 5 bases from J, with 11 bases between. CDR1 and CDR2 (germline): SGHDN, FVKESK. The CDR3 runs 13 residues. CDR3 amino acids: CASSQGSLNEQYF. CDR3 bases: TGTGCCAGCAGCCAGGGAAGTTTAAACGAGCAGTACTTC. The full variable domain, with the rest looked up from reference TRBV14 and TRBJ2-7, is EAGVTQFPSHSVIEKGQTVTLRCDPISGHDNLYWYRRVMGKEIKFLLHFVKESKQDESGMPNNRFLAERTGGTYSTLKVQPAELEDSGVYFCASSQGSLNEQYFGPGTRLTVT.

The chain combines TRBV7-2 with TRBJ2-1; D perhaps matches TRBD1 (6 bases). The CDR3 has 13 residues. V dropped 5 bases and J dropped 10 bases, with 15 bases sitting between them. Per the germline V gene, CDR1 is SGHTA and CDR2 is FQGNSA. The CDR3 region is CASSQSRGDEQFF. The DNA for the CDR3 is TGTGCCAGCAGCCAGTCCAGGGGAGACGAGCAGTTCTTC.

The rearrangement uses TRBV29-1 and TRBJ1-1; D remains unclear. The CDR3 runs to 12 residues. Trimming stripped 3 bases from V and 1 base from J, with 6 bases between. From germline, CDR1 is SQVTM and CDR2 ANQGSEA. DNA for the CDR3: TGCAGCGTTGAGCCGGGGAACACTGAAGCTTTCTTT. Protein product: CSVEPGNTEAFF.

The chain couples TRBV11-2 to TRBJ2-5; D not resolved. V lost 0 bases and J 4 bases, leaving 6 bases between the germline ends. The CDR3 runs 13 residues. Germline loops: CDR1 SGHAT, CDR2 FQNNGV. DNA for the CDR3: TGTGCCAGCAGCTTAGAGCTTGTAGAGACCCAGTACTTC. This encodes CASSLELVETQYF.

The chain combines TRBV9 with TRBJ2-7, with 10 nucleotides matching TRBD1. The CDR3 sequence is 14 residues long. The J segment lost 3 bases and the V segment lost 3 bases, leaving 3 bases of the junction unmatched. Per the germline V gene, CDR1 is SGDLS and CDR2 is YYNGEE. CDR3 in amino acids: CASSGGTGVYEQYF. The CDR3 DNA sequence: TGTGCCAGCAGCGGGGGGACAGGGGTCTACGAGCAGTACTTC.

This rearrangement joins TRBV14 to TRBJ2-5, with 9 positions matching TRBD2. The CDR3 contains 17 residues. Germline CDR1 is SGHDN and CDR2 is FVKESK. The ends lost 1 base at V and 5 bases at J; junction bases unmatched: 11. The CDR3: CASSQGFQRGVGETQYF. For the CDR3, the DNA is TGTGCCAGCAGCCAAGGTTTTCAGCGGGGGGTCGGTGAGACCCAGTACTTC.